This TCR beta chain was sequenced in a study of shared clonotypes between healthy human individuals. Study information: Each donor contributed plates that comprised three CD4 naive, three CD4 memory, two CD8 naive and one CD8 memory.

Only in-frame clones appear in the TCRdb table, and some are missing; sequencing was by immunoSEQ multiplex PCR. The sample lists roughly 2.5 million clones; 90% to 95% were seen once. Findings and caveats of the study: Sequencing depth was predicted to influence how clonotypes are shared among donors.

V lost 2 bases and J 4 bases, leaving 11 bases between the germline ends. The CDR3 spans 15 residues. CDR1 and CDR2 (germline): LGHNA, YNFKEQ. Points on this clone: Its cognate antigen is unknown.

The receptor was derived from a man younger than 30 in good health. Sequenced sample: naive CD4+ T cells sorted from blood. Subset given: CD45RA+ positively selected. The chain couples TRBV4-2 to TRBJ1-4; the D is unclear. CDR3 in amino acids: CASSQRGQVNEKLFF. The CDR3 nucleotides are TGTGCCAGCAGCCAACGCGGTCAGGTTAATGAAAAACTGTTTTTT.